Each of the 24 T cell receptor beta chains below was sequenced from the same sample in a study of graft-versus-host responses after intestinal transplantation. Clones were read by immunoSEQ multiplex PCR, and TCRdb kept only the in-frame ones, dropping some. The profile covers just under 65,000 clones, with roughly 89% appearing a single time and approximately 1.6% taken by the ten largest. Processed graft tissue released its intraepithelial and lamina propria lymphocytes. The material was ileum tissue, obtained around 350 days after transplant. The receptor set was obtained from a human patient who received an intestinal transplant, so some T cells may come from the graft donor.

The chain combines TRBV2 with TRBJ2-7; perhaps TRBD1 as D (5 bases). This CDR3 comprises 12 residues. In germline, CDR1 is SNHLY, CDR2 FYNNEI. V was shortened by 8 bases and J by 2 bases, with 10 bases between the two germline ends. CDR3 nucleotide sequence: TGTGCCAGCGCAAGGGGAACCTACGAGCAGTACTTC. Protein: CASARGTYEQYF.

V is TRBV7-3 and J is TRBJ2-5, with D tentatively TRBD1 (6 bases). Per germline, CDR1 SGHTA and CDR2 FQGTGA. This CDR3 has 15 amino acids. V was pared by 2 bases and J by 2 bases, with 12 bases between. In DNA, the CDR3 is TGTGCCAGCAGCTTAGAGGGGACATTACAAGAGACCCAGTACTTC. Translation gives CASSLEGTLQETQYF.

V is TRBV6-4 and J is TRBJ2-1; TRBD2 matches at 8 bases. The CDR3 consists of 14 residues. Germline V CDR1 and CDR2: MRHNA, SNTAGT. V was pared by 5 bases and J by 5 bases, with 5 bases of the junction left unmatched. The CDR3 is CASSHSGEHNEQFF. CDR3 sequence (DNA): TGTGCCAGCAGTCATAGCGGGGAACACAATGAGCAGTTCTTC.

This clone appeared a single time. CDR3 coding DNA: TGTGCCAGCAGCTCAGCCTCGCAGAATGAAAAACTGTTTTTT. Amino acids: CASSSASQNEKLFF. The V gene is TRBV6-6, the J gene TRBJ1-4; D is uncertain. Trimming took 6 bases from V and 5 from J, leaving 13 bases between them. This CDR3 contains 14 residues. The germline CDR1 and CDR2 sequences are MNHNY and SVGAGI (reference sequence).

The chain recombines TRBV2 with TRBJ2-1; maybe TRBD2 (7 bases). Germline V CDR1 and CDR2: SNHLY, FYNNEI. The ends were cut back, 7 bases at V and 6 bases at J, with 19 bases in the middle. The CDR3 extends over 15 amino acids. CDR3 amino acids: CASNPGVGGPNEQFF. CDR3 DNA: TGTGCCAGCAATCCGGGAGTGGGGGGGCCCAATGAGCAGTTCTTC.

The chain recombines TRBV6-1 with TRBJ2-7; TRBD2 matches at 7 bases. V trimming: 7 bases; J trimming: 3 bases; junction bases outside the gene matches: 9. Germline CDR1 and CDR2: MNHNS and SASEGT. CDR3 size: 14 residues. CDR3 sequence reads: CASKPAGLFYEQYF. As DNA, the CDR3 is TGTGCCAGCAAACCAGCGGGACTGTTCTACGAGCAGTACTTC.

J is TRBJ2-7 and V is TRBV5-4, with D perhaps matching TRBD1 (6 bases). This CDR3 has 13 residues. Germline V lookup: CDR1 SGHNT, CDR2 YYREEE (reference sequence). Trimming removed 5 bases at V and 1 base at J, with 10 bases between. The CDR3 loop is CASRPTGSYEQYF. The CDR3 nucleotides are TGTGCCAGCAGGCCCACAGGGTCCTACGAGCAGTACTTC.

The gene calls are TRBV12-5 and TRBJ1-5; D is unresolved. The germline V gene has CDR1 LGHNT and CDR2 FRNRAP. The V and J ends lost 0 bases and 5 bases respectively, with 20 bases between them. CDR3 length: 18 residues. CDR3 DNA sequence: TGTGCTAGTGGTTTGGTACAAGCAGGTTCCCGTGGGTATCAGCCCCAGCATTTT. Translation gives CASGLVQAGSRGYQPQHF.

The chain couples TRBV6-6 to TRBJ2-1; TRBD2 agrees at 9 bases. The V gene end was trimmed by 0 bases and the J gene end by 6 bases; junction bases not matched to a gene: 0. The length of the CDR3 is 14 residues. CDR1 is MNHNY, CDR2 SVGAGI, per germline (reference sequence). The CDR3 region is CASSYSTSGNEQFF. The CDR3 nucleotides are TGTGCCAGCAGTTACTCGACTAGCGGCAATGAGCAGTTCTTC.

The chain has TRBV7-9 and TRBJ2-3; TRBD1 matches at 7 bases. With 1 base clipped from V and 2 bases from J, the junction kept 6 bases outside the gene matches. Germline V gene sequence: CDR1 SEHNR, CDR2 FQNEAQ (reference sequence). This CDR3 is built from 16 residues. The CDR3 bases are TGTGCCAGCAGCTTAGAGTCAGGGGGAGTCACAGATACGCAGTATTTT. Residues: CASSLESGGVTDTQYF.

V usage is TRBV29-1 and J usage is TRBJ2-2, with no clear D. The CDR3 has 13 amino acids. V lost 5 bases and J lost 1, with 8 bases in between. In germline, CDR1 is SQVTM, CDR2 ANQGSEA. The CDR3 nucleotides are TGCAGCGTTTTTAGACAGAACACCGGGGAGCTGTTTTTT. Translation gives CSVFRQNTGELFF.

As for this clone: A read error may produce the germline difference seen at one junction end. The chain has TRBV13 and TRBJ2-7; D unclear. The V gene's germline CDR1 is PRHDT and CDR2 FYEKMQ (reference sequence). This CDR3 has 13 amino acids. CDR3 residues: CASSLWAVPHSDF. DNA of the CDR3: TGTGCCAGCAGCTTATGGGCAGTCCCTCATTCAGACTTC. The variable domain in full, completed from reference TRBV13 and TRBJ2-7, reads AAGVIQSPRHLIKEKRETATLKCYPIPRHDTVYWYQQGPGQDPQFLISFYEKMQSDKGSIPDRFSAQQFSDYHSELNMSSLELGDSALYFCASSLWAVPHSDFGPGTRLTVT.

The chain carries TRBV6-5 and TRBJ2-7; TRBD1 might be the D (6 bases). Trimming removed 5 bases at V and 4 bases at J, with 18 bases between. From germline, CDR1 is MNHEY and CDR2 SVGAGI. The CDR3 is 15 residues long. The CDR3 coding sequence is TGTGCCAGCAGTCGCATAGGACAGAACCTTTACGAGCAGTACTTC. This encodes CASSRIGQNLYEQYF.

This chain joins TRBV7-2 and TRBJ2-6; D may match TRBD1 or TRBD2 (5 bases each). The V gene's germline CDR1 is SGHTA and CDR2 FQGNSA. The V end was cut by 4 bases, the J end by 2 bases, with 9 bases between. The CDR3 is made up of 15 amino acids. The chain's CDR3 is CASSWDVPGANVLTF. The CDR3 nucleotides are TGTGCCAGCAGCTGGGACGTACCTGGGGCCAACGTCCTGACTTTC.

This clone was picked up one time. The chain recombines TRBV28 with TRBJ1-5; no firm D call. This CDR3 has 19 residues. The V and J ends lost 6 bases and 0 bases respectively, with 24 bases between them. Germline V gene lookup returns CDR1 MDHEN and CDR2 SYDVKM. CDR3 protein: CASSRRRGIPSNSNQPQHF. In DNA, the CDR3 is TGTGCCAGCAGCCGCCGGCGCGGGATACCGTCCAATAGCAATCAGCCCCAGCATTTT. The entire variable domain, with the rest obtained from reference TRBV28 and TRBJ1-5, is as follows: DVKVTQSSRYLVKRTGEKVFLECVQDMDHENMFWYRQDPGLGLRLIYFSYDVKMKEKGDIPEGYSVSREKKERFSLILESASTNQTSMYLCASSRRRGIPSNSNQPQHFGDGTRLSIL.

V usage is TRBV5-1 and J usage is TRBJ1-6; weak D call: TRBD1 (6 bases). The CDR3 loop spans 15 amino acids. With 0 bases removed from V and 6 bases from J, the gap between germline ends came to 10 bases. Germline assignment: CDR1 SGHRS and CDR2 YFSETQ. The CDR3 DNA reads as TGCGCCAGCAGCTTGGATACCAGGGGTAATTCACCCCTCCACTTT. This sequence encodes CASSLDTRGNSPLHF.

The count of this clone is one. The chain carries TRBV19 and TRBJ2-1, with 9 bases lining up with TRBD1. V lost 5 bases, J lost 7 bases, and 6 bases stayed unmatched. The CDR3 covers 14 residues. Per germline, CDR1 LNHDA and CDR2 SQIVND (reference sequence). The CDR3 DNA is TGTGCCAGTAGTTTCTCCGGGACAGGGAATGAGCAGTTCTTC. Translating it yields CASSFSGTGNEQFF.

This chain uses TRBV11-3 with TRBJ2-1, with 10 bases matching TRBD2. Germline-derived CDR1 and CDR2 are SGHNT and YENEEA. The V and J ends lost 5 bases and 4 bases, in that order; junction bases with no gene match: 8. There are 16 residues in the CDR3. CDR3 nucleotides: TGTGCCAGCAGCCAAGTAGCGGGGGGATCATACAATGAGCAGTTCTTC. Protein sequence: CASSQVAGGSYNEQFF.

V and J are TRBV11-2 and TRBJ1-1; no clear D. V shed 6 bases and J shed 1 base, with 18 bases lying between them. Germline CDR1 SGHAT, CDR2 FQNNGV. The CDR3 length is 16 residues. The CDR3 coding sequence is TGTGCCAGCAGGGGCATACCGGGCTCCAAGAACACTGAAGCTTTCTTT. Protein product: CASRGIPGSKNTEAFF.

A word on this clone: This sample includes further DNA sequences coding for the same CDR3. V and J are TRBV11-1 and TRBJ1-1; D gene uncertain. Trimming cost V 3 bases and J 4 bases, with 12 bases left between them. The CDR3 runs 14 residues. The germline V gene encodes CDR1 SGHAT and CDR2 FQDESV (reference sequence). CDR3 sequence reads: CASSFGRGSTEAFF. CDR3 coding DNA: TGTGCCAGCAGCTTTGGACGAGGGTCCACTGAAGCTTTCTTT. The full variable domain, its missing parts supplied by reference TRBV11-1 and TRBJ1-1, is EAEVAQSPRYKITEKSQAVAFWCDPISGHATLYWYRQILGQGPELLVQFQDESVVDDSQLPKDRFSAERLKGVDSTLKIQPAELGDSAMYLCASSFGRGSTEAFFGQGTRLTVV.

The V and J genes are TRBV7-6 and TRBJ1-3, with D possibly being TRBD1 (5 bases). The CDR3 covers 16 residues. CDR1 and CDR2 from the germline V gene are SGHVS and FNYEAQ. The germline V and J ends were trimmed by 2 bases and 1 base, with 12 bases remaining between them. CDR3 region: CASSLSGPDSGNTIYF. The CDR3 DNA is TGTGCCAGCAGCTTATCAGGGCCAGATTCTGGAAACACCATATATTTT.

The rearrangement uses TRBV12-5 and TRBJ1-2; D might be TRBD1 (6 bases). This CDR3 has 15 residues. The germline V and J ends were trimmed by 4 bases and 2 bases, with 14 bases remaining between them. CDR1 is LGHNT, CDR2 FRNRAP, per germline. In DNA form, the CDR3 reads TGTGCTAGTGGTTCGGGAGACAGGCTGAACTATGGCTACACCTTC. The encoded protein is CASGSGDRLNYGYTF.

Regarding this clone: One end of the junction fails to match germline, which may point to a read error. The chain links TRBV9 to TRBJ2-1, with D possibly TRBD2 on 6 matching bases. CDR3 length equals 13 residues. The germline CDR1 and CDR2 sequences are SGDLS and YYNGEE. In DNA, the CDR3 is TGTGCCCGCAGCGGAGGGGCGGTGAATGAGCAGTTCTTC. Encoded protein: CARSGGAVNEQFF.

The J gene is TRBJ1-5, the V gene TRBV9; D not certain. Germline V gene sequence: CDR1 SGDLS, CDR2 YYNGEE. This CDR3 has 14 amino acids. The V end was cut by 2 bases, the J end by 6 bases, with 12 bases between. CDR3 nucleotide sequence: TGTGCCAGCAGCGTGTCAGATTGGGGTCAGCCCCAGCATTTT. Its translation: CASSVSDWGQPQHF.